The 25 T cell receptor beta chains below all came from one sample that was sequenced in a study of blood T cell repertoires in COVID-19. Sequenced by immunoSEQ multiplex PCR; TCRdb stores in-frame clones only, minus some. The sample yields about 270,000 clones, roughly 79% seen once. Sequenced input: peripheral blood. All receptors derive from a woman aged 55-70 years with active or convalescent COVID-19.

The chain couples TRBV3-1 (or the pseudogene TRBV3-2) to TRBJ2-1; D is possibly TRBD2 (7 bases). The CDR3 is 14 residues long. V lost 1 base, J lost 6 bases, and 10 bases lay in between. CDR1 is LGHDT, CDR2 YNNKEL, per germline (reference sequence). The CDR3 nucleotides read TGTGCCAGCAGCCAAGTCGGGGGGCCCAATGAGCAGTTCTTC. It codes for CASSQVGGPNEQFF.

The chain couples TRBV7-3 to TRBJ1-2, with D perhaps matching TRBD1 (5 bases). Trimming pared 5 bases from V and 7 bases from J, leaving 17 bases between. Germline V lookup: CDR1 SGHTA, CDR2 FQGTGA. CDR3 size: 14 residues. CDR3 bases: TGTGCCAGCAGCCCCATTGGGGGAGCGGGTGGCTACACCTTC. Protein product: CASSPIGGAGGYTF. The full variable domain, in which reference TRBV7-3 and TRBJ1-2 provide the parts outside the CDR3, is GAGVSQTPSNKVTEKGKYVELRCDPISGHTALYWYRQSLGQGPEFLIYFQGTGAADDSGLPNDRFFAVRPEGSVSTLKIQRTERGDSAVYLCASSPIGGAGGYTFGSGTRLTVV.

This clone was detected a few times. Different DNA sequences within this sample yield the same CDR3. This chain links TRBV18 with TRBJ2-7; 8 bases fit TRBD1. The length of the CDR3 is 14 residues. The V segment lost 3 bases and the J segment 2 bases; nucleotides outside the gene matches: 3. Germline V gene lookup returns CDR1 KGHSH and CDR2 LQKENI. CDR3 residues: CASSPGQGPYEQYF. The CDR3 bases are TGTGCCAGCTCACCCGGACAGGGACCCTACGAGCAGTACTTC.

CDR3 residues: CASSDGTAGTQYF. In DNA, the CDR3 is TGTGCCAGCAGCGACGGGACAGCTGGGACCCAGTACTTC. This chain uses TRBV7-3 with TRBJ2-5; 7 positions agree with TRBD1. J gave up 7 bases and V 5 bases, and 7 bases lay outside the gene matches. The V gene's germline CDR1 is SGHTA and CDR2 FQGTGA. The CDR3 loop spans 13 amino acids.

This clone was recorded only once. The rearrangement joins TRBV5-1 to TRBJ2-5, with D possibly TRBD2 on 7 matching bases. V shed 5 bases and J shed 3 bases, with 20 bases lying between them. The CDR3 sequence is 16 residues long. Germline CDR1 SGHRS, CDR2 YFSETQ. The CDR3 DNA reads TGCGCCAGCAGTTCCGACCGGGGGGCTTTTGAAGAGACCCAGTACTTC. It yields the protein CASSSDRGAFEETQYF.

The CDR3 is CASSPIPGGSTDTQYF. For the CDR3, the DNA is TGTGCCAGCTCACCAATCCCCGGGGGGAGCACAGATACGCAGTATTTT. The chain joins TRBV18 to TRBJ2-3; 7 nucleotides align to TRBD2. This CDR3 spans 16 amino acids. The V segment lost 2 bases and the J segment 0 bases; nucleotides outside the gene matches: 5. Per germline, CDR1 KGHSH and CDR2 LQKENI. Complete variable domain (other parts from reference TRBV18 and TRBJ2-3): NAGVMQNPRHLVRRRGQEARLRCSPMKGHSHVYWYRQLPEEGLKFMVYLQKENIIDESGMPKERFSAEFPKEGPSILRIQQVVRGDSAAYFCASSPIPGGSTDTQYFGPGTRLTVL.

This clone appeared once. The chain is built from TRBV5-4 and TRBJ2-5; TRBD1 agrees at 10 bases. CDR1 and CDR2 (germline): SGHNT, YYREEE (reference sequence). CDR3 length equals 16 residues. With V trimmed by 3 bases and J by 2 bases, 7 bases remained unmatched. In DNA form, the CDR3 reads TGTGCCAGCAGCTGGCGGGACAGGGGAGAACAAGAGACCCAGTACTTC. This gives the protein CASSWRDRGEQETQYF.

The rearrangement links TRBV27 to TRBJ2-5; 9 nucleotides line up with TRBD2. CDR3 length equals 16 residues. From germline, CDR1 is MNHEY and CDR2 SMNVEV (reference sequence). The V and J ends lost 5 bases and 4 bases, in that order; junction bases with no gene match: 11. In DNA, the CDR3 is TGTGCCAGCAGTAAGGCGCGGGGGGGCAGATTAGAGACCCAGTACTTC. It specifies CASSKARGGRLETQYF.

This clone was recorded a few times. The chain couples TRBV27 to TRBJ1-2, with 10 bases aligning to TRBD1. Germline V gene lookup returns CDR1 MNHEY and CDR2 SMNVEV (reference sequence). The length of the CDR3 is 14 residues. J gave up 2 bases and V 6 bases, and 3 bases lay outside the gene matches. The CDR3 protein is CASSRDRGNYGYTF. The CDR3 DNA reads as TGTGCCAGCAGCCGGGACAGGGGAAACTATGGCTACACCTTC.

This clone appeared a single time. The chain employs TRBV6-5 and TRBJ1-5; 10 bases fit TRBD1. This CDR3 is built from 14 residues. Germline V gene data show CDR1 as MNHEY and CDR2 as SVGAGI. The trim removed 6 bases at V and 6 bases at J, leaving 5 bases unmatched. CDR3: CASRETGGIQPQHF. In nucleotides, the CDR3 is TGTGCCAGCAGGGAGACAGGGGGCATTCAGCCCCAGCATTTT.

This clone was recorded once. The chain carries TRBV27 and TRBJ2-5, with TRBD1 identical over 8 bases. This CDR3 contains 17 residues. The germline gives CDR1 MNHEY, CDR2 SMNVEV (reference sequence). J was trimmed by 4 bases and V by 5 bases; bases with no gene match: 15. The DNA of the CDR3 is TGTGCCAGCAGTCACCTCTCGGACAGGGCTGACCTAGAGACCCAGTACTTC. This translates into CASSHLSDRADLETQYF.

The CDR3 nucleotides are TGTGCCAGTATGACGGGGGGGTTGCTTAATTCACCCCTCCACTTT. Amino acid sequence: CASMTGGLLNSPLHF. This chain connects TRBV19 to TRBJ1-6, with D perhaps matching TRBD1 (5 bases). Trimming took 7 bases from V and 6 from J, leaving 16 bases between them. The CDR3 is 15 residues long. Germline CDR1 reads LNHDA; CDR2 reads SQIVND (reference sequence).

This sequence joins TRBV7-2 and TRBJ1-3, with D possibly being TRBD1 (5 bases). Germline loops: CDR1 SGHTA, CDR2 FQGNSA. Trimming removed 1 base from V and 0 bases from J, with 13 bases in between. The CDR3 is made up of 17 amino acids. The chain's CDR3 is CASSLGSGPYSGNTIYF. The CDR3 bases are TGTGCCAGCAGCTTAGGTTCAGGGCCGTACTCTGGAAACACCATATATTTT.

The chain recombines TRBV27 with TRBJ1-3, with D hard to call. Looked up from germline, CDR1 is MNHEY and CDR2 is SMNVEV (reference sequence). The ends were cut back, 10 bases at V and 4 bases at J, with 8 bases in the middle. The CDR3 is 11 residues long. CDR3 in DNA: TGTGCCACCAAGAGGGGAAACACCATATATTTT. This codes for CATKRGNTIYF.

The chain has TRBV5-4 and TRBJ2-5; 7 bases align to TRBD2. There are 15 residues in the CDR3. The germline V gene encodes CDR1 SGHNT and CDR2 YYREEE (reference sequence). The J segment lost 2 bases and the V segment lost 0 bases, leaving 4 bases of the junction unmatched. The CDR3, as DNA: TGTGCCAGCAGCTTGGCTTCTAGCGGACAAGAGACCCAGTACTTC. It yields the protein CASSLASSGQETQYF.

The chain couples TRBV14 to TRBJ1-2; 8 bases map to TRBD1. Germline V CDR1 and CDR2: SGHDN, FVKESK. V shed 3 bases, J shed 1 base, and the junction held 4 bases outside the gene matches. The CDR3 loop spans 15 amino acids. The CDR3: CASSQWTGLNYGYTF. The DNA of the CDR3 is TGTGCCAGCAGCCAGTGGACAGGGCTTAACTATGGCTACACCTTC.

The chain recombines TRBV3-1 (or the pseudogene TRBV3-2) with TRBJ2-2; no clear D. V was shortened by 5 bases and J by 5 bases, with 6 bases between the two germline ends. There are 12 residues in the CDR3. Germline V gene lookup returns CDR1 LGHDT and CDR2 YNNKEL (reference sequence). CDR3 sequence: CASSGATGELFF. The DNA of the CDR3 is TGTGCCAGCAGCGGAGCTACCGGGGAGCTGTTTTTT.

This clone has a handful of counts. The chain carries TRBV7-2 and TRBJ1-5, with D possibly being TRBD1 (6 bases). The CDR3 covers 15 residues. Germline values: CDR1 SGHTA, CDR2 FQGNSA. V was clipped by 1 base and J by 8 bases, with 15 bases between them. CDR3 coding DNA: TGTGCCAGCAGCTTAGGTGCTCGGGAGGGGGAGCCCCAGCATTTT. Protein product: CASSLGAREGEPQHF. The full variable domain, its missing parts supplied by reference TRBV7-2 and TRBJ1-5, is GAGVSQSPSNKVTEKGKDVELRCDPISGHTALYWYRQSLGQGLEFLIYFQGNSAPDKSGLPSDRFSAERTGGSVSTLTIQRTQQEDSAVYLCASSLGAREGEPQHFGDGTRLSIL.

This clone was seen only a few times. The chain carries TRBV24-1 and TRBJ2-1, with TRBD2 matching over 10 bases. The germline gives CDR1 KGHDR, CDR2 SFDVKD. V gave up 2 bases and J gave up 4 bases; unmatched junction bases: 4. CDR3 length equals 16 residues. DNA for the CDR3: TGTGCCACCAGTGATTCCGGGACTAGCGAATACAATGAGCAGTTCTTC. This gives the protein CATSDSGTSEYNEQFF.

V and J are TRBV19 and TRBJ1-1; 8 nucleotides match TRBD1. The CDR3 extends over 14 amino acids. V lost 5 bases and J lost 0; bases outside the gene matches: 2. CDR1 is LNHDA and CDR2 is SQIVND in the germline V gene (reference sequence). The CDR3 region is CASSEQGVNTEAFF. The DNA of the CDR3 is TGTGCCAGTAGTGAACAGGGGGTGAACACTGAAGCTTTCTTT.

This rearrangement joins TRBV18 to TRBJ1-6; D gene unclear. The CDR3 contains 15 residues. The germline V and J ends were trimmed by 2 bases and 7 bases, with 12 bases remaining between them. CDR1 and CDR2 from the germline V gene are KGHSH and LQKENI. This chain's CDR3 is CASSPGRDGNSPLHF. CDR3 nucleotides: TGTGCCAGCTCACCAGGGAGGGATGGGAATTCACCCCTCCACTTT.

This chain connects TRBV10-3 to TRBJ2-4, with 10 bases that match TRBD1. CDR1 is ENHRY, CDR2 SYGVKD, per germline. This CDR3 spans 16 amino acids. The V gene end was trimmed by 8 bases and the J gene end by 3 bases; junction bases not matched to a gene: 10. In DNA, the CDR3 is TGTGCCATCGGGGACAGGGGCGGGGGTAGCAAAAACATTCAGTACTTC. Encoded protein: CAIGDRGGGSKNIQYF.

This chain joins TRBV5-1 and TRBJ1-4; 11 bases fit TRBD1. With 2 bases clipped from V and 8 bases from J, the junction kept 5 bases outside the gene matches. Per germline, CDR1 SGHRS and CDR2 YFSETQ. The CDR3 contains 15 residues. The CDR3 nucleotides are TGCGCCAGCAGCTTAGGACAGGGGGCGCGAGAAAAACTGTTTTTT. As protein: CASSLGQGAREKLFF.

This clone was detected a few times. V gene TRBV6-6 combines with J gene TRBJ2-1; D perhaps matches TRBD2 (5 bases). Germline V gene data show CDR1 as MNHNY and CDR2 as SVGAGI (reference sequence). With 0 bases removed from V and 3 bases from J, the gap between germline ends came to 9 bases. This CDR3 contains 15 residues. The CDR3 DNA reads TGTGCCAGCAGTTACTCGGGAGCGGTCTACAATGAGCAGTTCTTC. This sequence encodes CASSYSGAVYNEQFF.

This clone was observed a few times. The chain recombines TRBV18 with TRBJ2-7; no firm D call. V lost 1 base, J lost 5 bases, and 6 bases lay in between. The CDR3 covers 12 residues. Germline CDR1 and CDR2: KGHSH and LQKENI. CDR3 coding DNA: TGTGCCAGCTCACCACAGAGCGACGAGCAGTACTTC. Residues: CASSPQSDEQYF.